This is a list of T cell receptor beta chains from one sample in a study of response to subunit inactivated influenza vaccine. TCRdb reprocessed the RT-PCR reads with MiXCR, giving one entry per CDR3 protein. Of 650,000 or so distinct CDR3 sequences listed, about 15% are singletons. This specimen consisted of PBMCs from blood, obtained less than 15 days before vaccination. These receptors were collected from a man aged 50 to 59 who received an inactivated influenza vaccine. The CDR3 runs from the conserved cysteine through the conserved F or W. Each record gives: V gene, clone size, D gene, J gene, CDR3 DNA, CDR3 protein. D genes are given only for firm matches. The size entry is marked missing in some rows and otherwise reads once, few, many or a size class.

v_call: TRBV7-8
clone_size: many
d_call: -
j_call: TRBJ2-5
cdr3_nt: TGTGCCAGCAGCTTAGGATCCGGGGACCAAGAGACCCAGTACTTC
cdr3_aa: CASSLGSGDQETQYF

v_call: TRBV15
clone_size: few
d_call: -
j_call: TRBJ1-2
cdr3_nt: TGTGCCACCAGCAGAGTGAGGAGATCCCTTGGCTATGGCTACACCTTC
cdr3_aa: CATSRVRRSLGYGYTF

v_call: TRBV14
clone_size: few
d_call: -
j_call: TRBJ2-3
cdr3_nt: TGTGCCAGCAGCCAAGATATGTCAGATACGCAGTATTTT
cdr3_aa: CASSQDMSDTQYF

v_call: TRBV20-1
clone_size: -
d_call: -
j_call: TRBJ2-3
cdr3_nt: TGCAGTGCTCCTCCCTTAACATCCGATACGCAGTATTTT
cdr3_aa: CSAPPLTSDTQYF

v_call: TRBV20-1
clone_size: many
d_call: TRBD1
j_call: TRBJ2-5
cdr3_nt: TGCAGTGCTAGAGCCCAAACAGGGGTAGAGACCCAGTACTTC
cdr3_aa: CSARAQTGVETQYF

v_call: TRBV5-6
clone_size: -
d_call: -
j_call: TRBJ2-5
cdr3_nt: TGTGCCAGCAGCTTGGGCATGTACCAAGAGACCCAGTACTTC
cdr3_aa: CASSLGMYQETQYF

v_call: TRBV5-1
clone_size: many
d_call: TRBD2
j_call: TRBJ2-7
cdr3_nt: TGCGCCAGCAGCCTGACTAGCGGGAGCCACGAGCAGTACTTC
cdr3_aa: CASSLTSGSHEQYF

v_call: TRBV14
clone_size: few
d_call: -
j_call: TRBJ2-3
cdr3_nt: TGTGCCAGCAGCCAATTTAACGGCCACCGGGACTCTACAGATACGCAGTATTTT
cdr3_aa: CASSQFNGHRDSTDTQYF

v_call: TRBV29-1
clone_size: -
d_call: TRBD1
j_call: TRBJ2-2
cdr3_nt: TGCAGCGTTGAAGACCCAGGGGGCGGGTTCGGGGAGCTGTTTTTT
cdr3_aa: CSVEDPGGGFGELFF

v_call: TRBV7-8
clone_size: few
d_call: -
j_call: TRBJ2-1
cdr3_nt: TGTGCCAGCACCACAGTCATAAGCTCCTACAATGAGCAGTTCTTC
cdr3_aa: CASTTVISSYNEQFF

v_call: TRBV2
clone_size: -
d_call: -
j_call: TRBJ2-4
cdr3_nt: TGTGCCACCCAGGGGGGGGTCCCGATTCAGTACTTC
cdr3_aa: CATQGGVPIQYF

v_call: TRBV12-3/TRBV12-4
clone_size: -
d_call: -
j_call: TRBJ2-1
cdr3_nt: TGTGCCATCACAAGCCTAAGTGGGGTTAATGAGCAGTTCTTC
cdr3_aa: CAITSLSGVNEQFF

v_call: TRBV6-1
clone_size: few
d_call: -
j_call: TRBJ2-3
cdr3_nt: TGTGCCAGCAGTGAAGCAGGGCGAACCACAGATACGCAGTATTTT
cdr3_aa: CASSEAGRTTDTQYF

v_call: TRBV7-8
clone_size: many
d_call: -
j_call: TRBJ2-3
cdr3_nt: TGTGCCAGCACCTCCTGGGGGCGCGAAGATACGCAGTATTTT
cdr3_aa: CASTSWGREDTQYF

v_call: TRBV7-9
clone_size: few
d_call: TRBD2
j_call: TRBJ2-3
cdr3_nt: TGTGCCAGCAGCCCTTTAGCGGGAGCGATGTTAGATACGCAGTATTTT
cdr3_aa: CASSPLAGAMLDTQYF

v_call: TRBV5-1
clone_size: -
d_call: -
j_call: TRBJ1-3
cdr3_nt: TGCGCCAGCAGCTCTATGGACGTCAGCTCTGGAAACACCATATATTTT
cdr3_aa: CASSSMDVSSGNTIYF

v_call: TRBV6-5
clone_size: many
d_call: TRBD1
j_call: TRBJ1-4
cdr3_nt: TGTGCCAGCAGTTACGAGTACAGGGGTGAAAAACTGTTTTTT
cdr3_aa: CASSYEYRGEKLFF

v_call: TRBV29-1
clone_size: -
d_call: -
j_call: TRBJ2-7
cdr3_nt: TGCAGCGTTTCTTGGTGGACATACCTCTCCTACGAGCAGTACTTC
cdr3_aa: CSVSWWTYLSYEQYF

v_call: TRBV6-1
clone_size: few
d_call: TRBD2
j_call: TRBJ2-1
cdr3_nt: TGTGCCAGCAGAACCGGGACTAGCGTCTACAATGAGCAGTTCTTC
cdr3_aa: CASRTGTSVYNEQFF

v_call: TRBV5-1
clone_size: many
d_call: TRBD2
j_call: TRBJ2-1
cdr3_nt: TGCGCCAGCAGCACTAGCGGGGGGACGTACAATGAGCAGTTCTTC
cdr3_aa: CASSTSGGTYNEQFF

v_call: TRBV7-9
clone_size: few
d_call: -
j_call: TRBJ2-7
cdr3_nt: TGTGCCAGCAGCTTAGAAGGCGCCGAGCAGTACTTC
cdr3_aa: CASSLEGAEQYF

v_call: TRBV20-1
clone_size: -
d_call: TRBD1
j_call: TRBJ2-6
cdr3_nt: TGCAGTGCTAATTACAGGGGGTCTGGGGCCAACGTCCTGACTTTC
cdr3_aa: CSANYRGSGANVLTF

v_call: TRBV28
clone_size: few
d_call: -
j_call: TRBJ1-5
cdr3_nt: TGTGCCAGCAGTTGGGGGAGGGGGGGGAGCAATCAGCCCCAGCATTTT
cdr3_aa: CASSWGRGGSNQPQHF

v_call: TRBV29-1
clone_size: many
d_call: TRBD2
j_call: TRBJ2-1
cdr3_nt: TGCAGCGTTGAAAGGCTAGCGGGAGCAAATGAGCAGTTCTTC
cdr3_aa: CSVERLAGANEQFF

v_call: TRBV4-3
clone_size: many
d_call: TRBD1
j_call: TRBJ2-1
cdr3_nt: TGCGCCAGCAGCCAAGATCGGACAGGGTTTCTCAATGAGCAGTTCTTC
cdr3_aa: CASSQDRTGFLNEQFF

v_call: TRBV12-3/TRBV12-4
clone_size: few
d_call: -
j_call: TRBJ2-7
cdr3_nt: TGTGCCAGCAGTCCAGGGGGGGGCTCAGGCTACGAGCAGTACTTC
cdr3_aa: CASSPGGGSGYEQYF

v_call: TRBV6-1
clone_size: few
d_call: TRBD2
j_call: TRBJ2-4
cdr3_nt: TGTGCCAGCACCGGAATCGGGGGGGGAAACATTCAGTACTTC
cdr3_aa: CASTGIGGGNIQYF

v_call: TRBV4-1
clone_size: -
d_call: -
j_call: TRBJ2-1
cdr3_nt: TGCGCCAGCAGCCAAGGGGTCCACCGCTCCTACAATGAGCAGTTCTTC
cdr3_aa: CASSQGVHRSYNEQFF

v_call: TRBV23-1
clone_size: -
d_call: TRBD1
j_call: TRBJ1-5
cdr3_nt: TGCGCCAGCAGTCTCCCGGGGACAGGTATCCAGCCCCAGCATTTT
cdr3_aa: CASSLPGTGIQPQHF

v_call: TRBV29-1
clone_size: -
d_call: -
j_call: TRBJ2-1
cdr3_nt: TGCAGCGTTGCGAACAGACTCCCAGGGGTGAATGAGCAGTTCTTC
cdr3_aa: CSVANRLPGVNEQFF

v_call: TRBV20-1
clone_size: -
d_call: -
j_call: TRBJ1-1
cdr3_nt: TGCAGTGCCACCAGGGGGAACACTGAAGCTTTCTTT
cdr3_aa: CSATRGNTEAFF

v_call: TRBV10-3
clone_size: -
d_call: TRBD2
j_call: TRBJ2-2
cdr3_nt: TGTGCCATCAAGACTAGCGGGAGGGCGAACACCGGGGAGCTGTTTTTT
cdr3_aa: CAIKTSGRANTGELFF

v_call: TRBV12-3/TRBV12-4
clone_size: -
d_call: TRBD2
j_call: TRBJ2-1
cdr3_nt: TGTGCCAGCAGTGCACTAGCGCATGAGCAGTTCTTC
cdr3_aa: CASSALAHEQFF

v_call: TRBV5-1
clone_size: -
d_call: TRBD1
j_call: TRBJ1-6
cdr3_nt: TGCGCCAGCAGCTTGGAAACAGGGGATTCACCCCTCCACTTT
cdr3_aa: CASSLETGDSPLHF

v_call: TRBV7-9
clone_size: few
d_call: -
j_call: TRBJ2-3
cdr3_nt: TGTGCCAGCGGGAGCAGCACAGATACGCAGTATTTT
cdr3_aa: CASGSSTDTQYF

v_call: TRBV28
clone_size: -
d_call: -
j_call: TRBJ2-5
cdr3_nt: TGTGCCAGCAGTTTAACTGCCGCGTTGACGGCCCAGTACTTC
cdr3_aa: CASSLTAALTAQYF

v_call: TRBV5-1
clone_size: -
d_call: TRBD1
j_call: TRBJ2-2
cdr3_nt: TGCGCCAGCAGCTTGCTGGGACAGCCCCCCGGGGAGCTGTTTTTT
cdr3_aa: CASSLLGQPPGELFF

v_call: TRBV6-1
clone_size: many
d_call: TRBD1
j_call: TRBJ1-1
cdr3_nt: TGTGCCAGCTTAAGGACAGGGAACACTGAAGCTTTCTTT
cdr3_aa: CASLRTGNTEAFF

v_call: TRBV20-1
clone_size: -
d_call: TRBD1
j_call: TRBJ1-1
cdr3_nt: TGCAGTGCTAGAGGTCAACCGGGACAGGGCACTGAAGCTTTCTTT
cdr3_aa: CSARGQPGQGTEAFF

v_call: TRBV28
clone_size: -
d_call: -
j_call: TRBJ1-2
cdr3_nt: TGTGCCAGCAGTTTCTCCGGACTGACAAACTATGGCTACACCTTC
cdr3_aa: CASSFSGLTNYGYTF

v_call: TRBV2
clone_size: few
d_call: -
j_call: TRBJ2-7
cdr3_nt: TGTGCCAGCAGTGAAGGACAGGCCCCCTACGAGCAGTACTTC
cdr3_aa: CASSEGQAPYEQYF

v_call: TRBV27
clone_size: few
d_call: -
j_call: TRBJ2-2
cdr3_nt: TGTGCCAGCAGTTTAGTTTCTAGAGGGACCGGGGAGCTGTTTTTT
cdr3_aa: CASSLVSRGTGELFF

v_call: TRBV18
clone_size: few
d_call: -
j_call: TRBJ2-5
cdr3_nt: TGTGCCAGCTCACCACCCAACAGCGCAGAAGAGACCCAGTACTTC
cdr3_aa: CASSPPNSAEETQYF

v_call: TRBV20-1
clone_size: many
d_call: -
j_call: TRBJ1-5
cdr3_nt: TGCAGTGCTAGGGACGGACAATTCAATCAGCCCCAGCATTTT
cdr3_aa: CSARDGQFNQPQHF

v_call: TRBV20-1
clone_size: -
d_call: -
j_call: TRBJ1-2
cdr3_nt: TGCAGTGCGCCGGGTCGGGGCGGTGGCTACACCTTC
cdr3_aa: CSAPGRGGGYTF

v_call: TRBV29-1
clone_size: -
d_call: TRBD1
j_call: TRBJ2-1
cdr3_nt: TGCAGCGTTGAGACCGGTGGGACAGTAGGTGAGCAGTTCTTC
cdr3_aa: CSVETGGTVGEQFF

v_call: TRBV5-1
clone_size: -
d_call: TRBD2
j_call: TRBJ2-5
cdr3_nt: TGCGCCAGCAGCTCAGGGACTAGCGGGGTAGAGACCCAGTACTTC
cdr3_aa: CASSSGTSGVETQYF

v_call: TRBV20-1
clone_size: -
d_call: -
j_call: TRBJ1-1
cdr3_nt: TGCAGTGCTCGAGCAGGGAAGAACACTGAAGCTTTCTTT
cdr3_aa: CSARAGKNTEAFF

v_call: TRBV20-1
clone_size: -
d_call: TRBD2
j_call: TRBJ2-7
cdr3_nt: TGCAGTGCTAGAGATGCCATGCGGGAGTTTTCCTACGAGCAGTACTTC
cdr3_aa: CSARDAMREFSYEQYF

v_call: TRBV6-2/TRBV6-3
clone_size: many
d_call: -
j_call: TRBJ2-2
cdr3_nt: TGTGCCAGCAGGAGTGGGTTCGGGGAGCTGTTTTTT
cdr3_aa: CASRSGFGELFF

v_call: TRBV5-1
clone_size: few
d_call: -
j_call: TRBJ2-7
cdr3_nt: TGCGCCAGCAGCTTGGCCTCGCGGGTTGGAGGGATCGAGCAGTACTTC
cdr3_aa: CASSLASRVGGIEQYF

v_call: TRBV6-2/TRBV6-3
clone_size: -
d_call: -
j_call: TRBJ2-2
cdr3_nt: TGTGCCAGCAGTTTCGGGCAGGGCGGTCCCGGGGAGCTGTTTTTT
cdr3_aa: CASSFGQGGPGELFF

v_call: TRBV6-5
clone_size: -
d_call: TRBD2
j_call: TRBJ2-7
cdr3_nt: TGTGCCAGCAGTTACTCATCAGCGGGACTTCCCTACGAGCAGTACTTC
cdr3_aa: CASSYSSAGLPYEQYF

v_call: TRBV4-1
clone_size: -
d_call: -
j_call: TRBJ2-1
cdr3_nt: TGCGCCAGCAGCCAAGATTGGATGAGGCGGGGTGGCAATGAGCAGTTCTTC
cdr3_aa: CASSQDWMRRGGNEQFF

v_call: TRBV25-1
clone_size: -
d_call: -
j_call: TRBJ2-5
cdr3_nt: TGTGCCAGCAGTGAATCGATGGGATTCGTCCGAGAGACCCAGTACTTC
cdr3_aa: CASSESMGFVRETQYF

v_call: TRBV9
clone_size: few
d_call: -
j_call: TRBJ2-2
cdr3_nt: TGTGCCAGCAGCGCCCTCGGGACACGGAGGGGCACCGGGGAGCTGTTTTTT
cdr3_aa: CASSALGTRRGTGELFF

v_call: TRBV4-2
clone_size: -
d_call: -
j_call: TRBJ1-1
cdr3_nt: TGTGCCAGCAGCCAAGGGTCAGGGGTAGGGGCTTTCTTT
cdr3_aa: CASSQGSGVGAFF

v_call: TRBV10-3
clone_size: few
d_call: -
j_call: TRBJ2-7
cdr3_nt: TGTGCCATCAGTGATTCAGGGGAGTTTGGCTACGAGCAGTACTTC
cdr3_aa: CAISDSGEFGYEQYF

v_call: TRBV28
clone_size: many
d_call: -
j_call: TRBJ2-3
cdr3_nt: TGTGCCAGCAGTTTTCGGGCAGCCCCAGATACGCAGTATTTT
cdr3_aa: CASSFRAAPDTQYF